This T cell receptor (beta chain) was identified during a study of blood T cell repertoires in COVID-19. In the study overall: The origin of the acute and convalescent COVID-19 samples was the United States, Italy and Spain. Sources were T cells, B-cell-depleted T cells, or PBMCs; the material itself was cDNA or gDNA.

The CDR3 consists of 16 residues. Germline-derived CDR1 and CDR2 are SNHLY and FYNNEI. The V segment lost 2 bases and the J segment 4 bases; nucleotides outside the gene matches: 5. Repertoires were generated with immunoSEQ multiplex PCR, while TCRdb's copy carries only in-frame clones and drops some. This sample yields 100,000 to 150,000 clones, of which around 90% are seen a single time; less than 2% belongs to the top ten. This clone was counted once. The V gene is TRBV2, the J gene TRBJ2-3; 11 bases match TRBD2. The sample comprised peripheral blood. This receptor was taken from a human donor in a cohort sampled during active COVID-19. CDR3 nucleotides: TGTGCCAGCAGTGAAATAGCGGGGGGGAGTGCAGATACGCAGTATTTT. It is translated as CASSEIAGGSADTQYF.